This TCR beta chain was captured by sequencing in a study of blood T cell repertoires in COVID-19. Study members were between 18 and 89 years old and lived in 25 or so US regions. The CDR3 has 16 amino acids. Trimming cost V 0 bases and J 8 bases; bases outside gene matches: 8. Only in-frame clones appear in the TCRdb table, and some are missing; sequencing was by immunoSEQ multiplex PCR. The sample has fewer than 350,000 clones; nearly 90% are singletons. The chain links TRBV5-3 to TRBJ2-2, with 9 bases identical to TRBD2. TRBV5-3 belongs to the ORF category, with a function that is uncertain. Source material: PBMCs or T cells enriched from blood (not recorded which). This TCR derives from a woman aged 18 to 35 with acute COVID-19. The CDR3 nucleotides read TGTGCCAGAAGCTTGGTGGGCGGGAGGGCTTCAGGGGAGCTGTTTTTT. This codes for CARSLVGGRASGELFF.